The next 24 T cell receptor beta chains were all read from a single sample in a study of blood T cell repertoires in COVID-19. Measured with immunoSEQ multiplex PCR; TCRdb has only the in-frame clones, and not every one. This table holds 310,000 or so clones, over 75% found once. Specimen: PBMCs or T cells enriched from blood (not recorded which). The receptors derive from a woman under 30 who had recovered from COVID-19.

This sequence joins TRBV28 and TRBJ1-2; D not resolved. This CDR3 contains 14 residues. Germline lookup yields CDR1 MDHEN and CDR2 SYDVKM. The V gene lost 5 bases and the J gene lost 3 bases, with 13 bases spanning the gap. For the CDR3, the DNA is TGTGCCAGCAGTCTTAAGACACTGTACTATGGCTACACCTTC. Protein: CASSLKTLYYGYTF.

The CDR3 bases are TGCGCCAGCAGCTCGGGGAATAGCAATCAGCCCCAGCATTTT. This translates into CASSSGNSNQPQHF. This rearrangement joins TRBV5-1 to TRBJ1-5; D is unresolved. CDR1 is SGHRS, CDR2 YFSETQ, per germline. Deletions cut 3 bases from V and 0 bases from J, with 7 bases between. This CDR3 has 14 amino acids. The entire variable domain, with the rest obtained from reference TRBV5-1 and TRBJ1-5, is as follows: KAGVTQTPRYLIKTRGQQVTLSCSPISGHRSVSWYQQTPGQGLQFLFEYFSETQRNKGNFPGRFSGRQFSNSRSEMNVSTLELGDSALYLCASSSGNSNQPQHFGDGTRLSIL.

This CDR3 reads CASSLAGESSYNSPLHF. CDR3 sequence (DNA): TGTGCCAGCAGCTTAGCTGGGGAGAGCTCCTATAATTCACCCCTCCACTTT. This sequence joins TRBV7-9 and TRBJ1-6; D remains ambiguous. Germline CDR1 is SEHNR and CDR2 is FQNEAQ (reference sequence). V was cut by 0 bases and J by 0 bases, with 9 bases left in between. The CDR3 length is 17 residues.

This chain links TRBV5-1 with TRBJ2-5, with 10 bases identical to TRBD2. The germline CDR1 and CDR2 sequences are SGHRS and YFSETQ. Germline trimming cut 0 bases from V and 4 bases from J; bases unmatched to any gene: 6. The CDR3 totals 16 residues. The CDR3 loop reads CASSLVASGRSETQYF. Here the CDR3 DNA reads TGCGCCAGCAGCTTGGTCGCTAGCGGGAGATCAGAGACCCAGTACTTC.

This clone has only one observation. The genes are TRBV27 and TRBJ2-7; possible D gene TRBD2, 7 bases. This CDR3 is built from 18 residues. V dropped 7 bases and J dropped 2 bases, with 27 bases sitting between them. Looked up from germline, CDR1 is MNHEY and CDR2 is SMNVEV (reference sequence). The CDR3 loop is CASKAGRRGVRPPYEQYF. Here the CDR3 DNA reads TGTGCCAGCAAAGCGGGGCGGAGGGGGGTCCGTCCTCCCTACGAGCAGTACTTC.

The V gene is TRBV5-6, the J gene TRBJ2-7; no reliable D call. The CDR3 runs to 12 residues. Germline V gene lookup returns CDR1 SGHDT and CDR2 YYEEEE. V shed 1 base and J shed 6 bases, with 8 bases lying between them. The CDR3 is CASSLSRIEQYF. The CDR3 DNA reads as TGTGCCAGCAGCTTGTCCAGGATCGAGCAGTACTTC.

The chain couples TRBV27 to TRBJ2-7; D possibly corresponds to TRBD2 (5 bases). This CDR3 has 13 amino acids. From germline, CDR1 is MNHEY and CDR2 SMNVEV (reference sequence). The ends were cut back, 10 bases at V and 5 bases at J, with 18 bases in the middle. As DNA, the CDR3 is TGTGCCACCACGTCTCCGGGGAGACACGAGCAGTACTTC. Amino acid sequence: CATTSPGRHEQYF.

CDR3 residues: CASRPGTGAYEQYF. CDR3 DNA sequence: TGTGCCAGCAGGCCGGGGACAGGGGCCTACGAGCAGTACTTC. The rearrangement uses TRBV2 and TRBJ2-7, with 10 bases identical to TRBD1. The CDR3 sequence is 14 residues long. Germline CDR1 and CDR2: SNHLY and FYNNEI. The trim removed 6 bases at V and 2 bases at J, leaving 4 bases unmatched.

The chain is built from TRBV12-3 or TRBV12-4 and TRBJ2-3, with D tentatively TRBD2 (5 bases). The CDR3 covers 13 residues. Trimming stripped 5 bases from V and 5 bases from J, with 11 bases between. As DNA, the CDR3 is TGTGCCAGCAGTATCCTACGGGGAGATACGCAGTATTTT. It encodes CASSILRGDTQYF.

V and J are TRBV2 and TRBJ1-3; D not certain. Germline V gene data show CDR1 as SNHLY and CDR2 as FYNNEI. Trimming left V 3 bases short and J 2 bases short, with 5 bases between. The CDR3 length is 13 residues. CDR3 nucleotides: TGTGCCAGCAGTGAGGAGGCTGGAAACACCATATATTTT. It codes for CASSEEAGNTIYF. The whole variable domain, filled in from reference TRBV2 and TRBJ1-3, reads EPEVTQTPSHQVTQMGQEVILRCVPISNHLYFYWYRQILGQKVEFLVSFYNNEISEKSEIFDDQFSVERPDGSNFTLKIRSTKLEDSAMYFCASSEEAGNTIYFGEGSWLTVV.

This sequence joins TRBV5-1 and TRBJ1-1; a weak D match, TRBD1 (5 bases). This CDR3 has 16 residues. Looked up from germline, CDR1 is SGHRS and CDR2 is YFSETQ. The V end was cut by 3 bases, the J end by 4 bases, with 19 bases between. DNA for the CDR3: TGCGCCAGCAGCTCATTGGGGCAGCCCCTCTTCACTGAAGCTTTCTTT. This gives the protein CASSSLGQPLFTEAFF.

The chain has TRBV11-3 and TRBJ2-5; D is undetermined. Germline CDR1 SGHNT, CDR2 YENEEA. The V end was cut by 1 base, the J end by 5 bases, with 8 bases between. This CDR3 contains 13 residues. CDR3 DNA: TGTGCCAGCAGCTTAGTACCCAGGGAGACCCAGTACTTC. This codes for CASSLVPRETQYF.

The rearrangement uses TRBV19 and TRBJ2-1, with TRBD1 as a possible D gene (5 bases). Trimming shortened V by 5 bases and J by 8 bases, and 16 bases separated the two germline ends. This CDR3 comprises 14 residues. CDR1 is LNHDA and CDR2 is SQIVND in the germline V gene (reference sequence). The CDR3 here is CASSALRADHEQFF. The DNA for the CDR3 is TGTGCCAGTAGTGCCCTCAGGGCCGACCATGAGCAGTTCTTC. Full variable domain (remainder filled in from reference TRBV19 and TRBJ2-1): DGGITQSPKYLFRKEGQNVTLSCEQNLNHDAMYWYRQDPGQGLRLIYYSQIVNDFQKGDIAEGYSVSREKKESFPLTVTSAQKNPTAFYLCASSALRADHEQFFGPGTRLTVL.

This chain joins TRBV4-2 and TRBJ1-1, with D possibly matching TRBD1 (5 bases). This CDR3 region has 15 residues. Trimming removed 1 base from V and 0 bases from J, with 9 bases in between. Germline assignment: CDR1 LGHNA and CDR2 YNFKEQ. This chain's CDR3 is CASSQVGAMNTEAFF. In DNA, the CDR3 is TGTGCCAGCAGCCAAGTAGGGGCGATGAACACTGAAGCTTTCTTT.

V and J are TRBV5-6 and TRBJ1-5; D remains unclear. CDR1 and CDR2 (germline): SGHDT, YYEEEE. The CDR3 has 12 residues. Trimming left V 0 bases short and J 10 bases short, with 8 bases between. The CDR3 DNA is TGTGCCAGCAGCTTGGCACGGGGACCCCAGCATTTT. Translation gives CASSLARGPQHF.

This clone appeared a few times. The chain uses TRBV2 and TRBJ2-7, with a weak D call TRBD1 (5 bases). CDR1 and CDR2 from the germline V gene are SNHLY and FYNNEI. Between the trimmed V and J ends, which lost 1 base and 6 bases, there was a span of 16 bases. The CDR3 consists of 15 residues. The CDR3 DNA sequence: TGTGCCAGCAGTGAAGGAATTCAAGGGGCTGGCGAGCAGTACTTC. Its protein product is CASSEGIQGAGEQYF.

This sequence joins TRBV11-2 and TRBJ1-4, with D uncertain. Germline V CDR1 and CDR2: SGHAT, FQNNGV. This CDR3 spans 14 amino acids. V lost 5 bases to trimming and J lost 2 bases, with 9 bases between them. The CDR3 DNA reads TGTGCCAGCAGCCCCCGAGGCACTAATGAAAAACTGTTTTTT. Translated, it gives CASSPRGTNEKLFF.

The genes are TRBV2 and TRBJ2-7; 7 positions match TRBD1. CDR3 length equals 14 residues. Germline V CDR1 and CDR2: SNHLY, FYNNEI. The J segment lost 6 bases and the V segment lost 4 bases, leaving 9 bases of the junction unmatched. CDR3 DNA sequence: TGTGCCAGCAGTGTTGGGGACAGATTCAGCGAGCAGTACTTC. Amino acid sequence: CASSVGDRFSEQYF.

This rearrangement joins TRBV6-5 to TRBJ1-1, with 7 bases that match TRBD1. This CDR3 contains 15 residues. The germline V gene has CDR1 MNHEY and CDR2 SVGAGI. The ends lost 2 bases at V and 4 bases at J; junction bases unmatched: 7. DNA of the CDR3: TGTGCCAGCAGTTACGAGCCCTCAGGGGGCACTGAAGCTTTCTTT. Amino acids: CASSYEPSGGTEAFF.

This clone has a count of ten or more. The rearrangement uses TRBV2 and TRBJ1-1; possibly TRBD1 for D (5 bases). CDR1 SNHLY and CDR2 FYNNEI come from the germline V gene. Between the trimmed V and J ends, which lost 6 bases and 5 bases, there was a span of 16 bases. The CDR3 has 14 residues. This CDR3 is CASRDLTDSTEAFF. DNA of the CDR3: TGTGCCAGCAGGGACCTGACAGACAGTACTGAAGCTTTCTTT.

CDR3 residues: CASSRTPGLKTYEQYF. The CDR3 DNA sequence: TGTGCCAGCAGTCGAACCCCGGGACTAAAAACCTACGAGCAGTACTTC. This rearrangement joins TRBV28 to TRBJ2-7; 7 bases map to TRBD2. V was pared by 5 bases and J by 2 bases, with 12 bases of the junction left unmatched. CDR1 and CDR2 (germline): MDHEN, SYDVKM. CDR3 length: 16 amino acids.

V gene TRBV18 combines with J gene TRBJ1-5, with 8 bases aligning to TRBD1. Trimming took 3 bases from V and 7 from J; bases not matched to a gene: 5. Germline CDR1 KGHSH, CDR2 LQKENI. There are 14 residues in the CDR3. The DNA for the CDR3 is TGTGCCAGCTCACCGGACAGGGTGGGACAGCCCCAGCATTTT. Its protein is CASSPDRVGQPQHF.

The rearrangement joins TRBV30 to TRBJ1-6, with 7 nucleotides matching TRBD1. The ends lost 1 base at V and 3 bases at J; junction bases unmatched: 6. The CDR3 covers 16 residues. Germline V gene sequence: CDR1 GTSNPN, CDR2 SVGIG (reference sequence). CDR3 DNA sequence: TGTGCCTGGAGTGCGGGACAGACAATCTATAATTCACCCCTCCACTTT. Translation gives CAWSAGQTIYNSPLHF. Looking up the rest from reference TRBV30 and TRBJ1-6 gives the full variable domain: SQTIHQWPATLVQPVGSPLSLECTVEGTSNPNLYWYRQAAGRGLQLLFYSVGIGQISSEVPQNLSASRPQDRQFILSSKKLLLSDSGFYLCAWSAGQTIYNSPLHFGNGTRLTVT.

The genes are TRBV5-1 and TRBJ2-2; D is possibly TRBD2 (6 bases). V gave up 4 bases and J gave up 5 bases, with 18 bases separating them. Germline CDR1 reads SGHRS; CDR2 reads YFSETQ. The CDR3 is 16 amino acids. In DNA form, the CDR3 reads TGCGCCAGCAGCACTGGACGTATGGGAGGTACCGGGGAGCTGTTTTTT. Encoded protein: CASSTGRMGGTGELFF. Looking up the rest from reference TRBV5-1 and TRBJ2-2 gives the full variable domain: KAGVTQTPRYLIKTRGQQVTLSCSPISGHRSVSWYQQTPGQGLQFLFEYFSETQRNKGNFPGRFSGRQFSNSRSEMNVSTLELGDSALYLCASSTGRMGGTGELFFGEGSRLTVL.